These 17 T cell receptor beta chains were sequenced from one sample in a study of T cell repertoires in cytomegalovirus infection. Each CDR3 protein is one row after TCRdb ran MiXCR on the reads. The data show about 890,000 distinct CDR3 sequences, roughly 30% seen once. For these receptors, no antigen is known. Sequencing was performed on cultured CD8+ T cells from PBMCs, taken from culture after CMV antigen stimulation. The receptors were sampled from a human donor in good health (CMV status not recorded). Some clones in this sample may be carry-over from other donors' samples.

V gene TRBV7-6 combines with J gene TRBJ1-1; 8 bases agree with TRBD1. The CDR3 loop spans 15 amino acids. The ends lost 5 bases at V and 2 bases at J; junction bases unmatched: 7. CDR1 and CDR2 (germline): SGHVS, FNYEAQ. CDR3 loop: CASSGQGGLNTEAFF. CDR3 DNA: TGTGCCAGCAGCGGACAGGGCGGCTTAAACACTGAAGCTTTCTTT.

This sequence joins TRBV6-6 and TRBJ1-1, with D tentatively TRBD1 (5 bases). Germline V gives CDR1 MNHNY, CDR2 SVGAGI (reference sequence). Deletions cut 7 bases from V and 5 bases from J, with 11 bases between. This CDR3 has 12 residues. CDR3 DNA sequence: TGTGCCAGCACCTCAGGGAAGACTGAAGCTTTCTTT. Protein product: CASTSGKTEAFF.

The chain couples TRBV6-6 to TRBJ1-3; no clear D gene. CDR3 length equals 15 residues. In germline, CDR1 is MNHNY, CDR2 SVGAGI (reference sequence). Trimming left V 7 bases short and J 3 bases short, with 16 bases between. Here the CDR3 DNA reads TGTGCCAGCATCCCCCTCCCGGGGATTGGAAACACCATATATTTT. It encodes CASIPLPGIGNTIYF.

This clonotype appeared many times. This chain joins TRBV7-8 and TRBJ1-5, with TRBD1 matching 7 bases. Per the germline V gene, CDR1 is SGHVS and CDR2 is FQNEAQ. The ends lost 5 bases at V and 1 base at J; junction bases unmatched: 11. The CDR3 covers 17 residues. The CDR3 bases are TGTGCCAGCAGCCCCACTAAACAGGGGTTGAGCAATCAGCCCCAGCATTTT. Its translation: CASSPTKQGLSNQPQHF.

CDR3: CASSFSGAATEAFF. The DNA for the CDR3 is TGTGCCAGCAGTTTTTCAGGGGCGGCCACTGAAGCTTTCTTT. The chain uses TRBV6-5 and TRBJ1-1; perhaps TRBD1 as D (6 bases). V lost 4 bases and J 4 bases, leaving 13 bases between the germline ends. CDR1 is MNHEY and CDR2 is SVGAGI in the germline V gene. The CDR3 totals 14 residues.

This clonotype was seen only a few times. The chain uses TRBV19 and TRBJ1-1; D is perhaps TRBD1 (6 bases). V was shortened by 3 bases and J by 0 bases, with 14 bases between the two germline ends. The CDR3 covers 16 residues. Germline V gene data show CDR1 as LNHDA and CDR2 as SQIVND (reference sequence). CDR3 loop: CASSIDGGLMNTEAFF. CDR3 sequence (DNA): TGTGCCAGTAGTATTGACGGGGGCCTCATGAACACTGAAGCTTTCTTT. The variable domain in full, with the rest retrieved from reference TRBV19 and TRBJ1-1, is DGGITQSPKYLFRKEGQNVTLSCEQNLNHDAMYWYRQDPGQGLRLIYYSQIVNDFQKGDIAEGYSVSREKKESFPLTVTSAQKNPTAFYLCASSIDGGLMNTEAFFGQGTRLTVV.

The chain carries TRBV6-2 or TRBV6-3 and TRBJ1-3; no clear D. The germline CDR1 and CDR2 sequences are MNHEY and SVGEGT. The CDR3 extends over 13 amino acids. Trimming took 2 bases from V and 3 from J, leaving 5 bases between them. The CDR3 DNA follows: TGTGCCAGCAGTTACGGCGTTGGAAACACCATATATTTT. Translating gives CASSYGVGNTIYF.

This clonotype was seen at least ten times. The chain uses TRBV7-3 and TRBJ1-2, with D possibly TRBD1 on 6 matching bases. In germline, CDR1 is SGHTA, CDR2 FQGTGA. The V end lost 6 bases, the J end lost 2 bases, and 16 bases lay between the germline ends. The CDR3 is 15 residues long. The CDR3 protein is CASSLIDRHNYGYTF. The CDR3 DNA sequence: TGTGCCAGCAGTCTAATAGACAGGCACAACTATGGCTACACCTTC.

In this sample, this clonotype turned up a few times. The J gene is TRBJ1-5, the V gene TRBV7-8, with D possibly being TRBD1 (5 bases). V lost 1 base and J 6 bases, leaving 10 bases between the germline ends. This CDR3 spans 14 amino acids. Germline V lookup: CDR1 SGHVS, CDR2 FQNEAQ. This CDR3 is CASSLGSGVQPQHF. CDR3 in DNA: TGTGCCAGCAGCTTAGGGTCGGGGGTTCAGCCCCAGCATTTT.

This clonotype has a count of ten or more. The CDR3 bases are TGTGCCAGCAGTTTACAGGGACAGGAAGAGGCCCTCCACTTT. Its protein is CASSLQGQEEALHF. The chain uses TRBV12-3 or TRBV12-4 and TRBJ1-6, with 8 bases lining up with TRBD1. There are 14 residues in the CDR3. Trimming removed 2 bases from V and 14 bases from J; junction bases left unmatched: 8.

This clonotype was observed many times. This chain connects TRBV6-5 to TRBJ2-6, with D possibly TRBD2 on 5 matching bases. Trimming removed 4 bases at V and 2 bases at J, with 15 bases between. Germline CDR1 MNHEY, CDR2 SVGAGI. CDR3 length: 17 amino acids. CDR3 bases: TGTGCCAGCAGTTTCGGGGTCTCCTGGACTGGGGCCAACGTCCTGACTTTC. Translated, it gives CASSFGVSWTGANVLTF.

The CDR3 spells CASSPSPGGGEQYF. The CDR3 DNA follows: TGTGCCAGCAGTCCATCTCCAGGGGGCGGCGAGCAGTACTTC. V and J are TRBV28 and TRBJ2-7, with 8 bases that match TRBD1. The CDR3 has 14 residues. Looked up from germline, CDR1 is MDHEN and CDR2 is SYDVKM. V was pared by 5 bases and J by 6 bases, with 9 bases of the junction left unmatched.

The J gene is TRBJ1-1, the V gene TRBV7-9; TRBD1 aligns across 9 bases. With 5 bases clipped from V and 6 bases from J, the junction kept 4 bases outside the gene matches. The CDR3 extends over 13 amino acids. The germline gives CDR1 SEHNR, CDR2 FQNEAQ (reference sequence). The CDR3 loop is CASSLDRGAEAFF. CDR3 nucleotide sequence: TGTGCCAGCAGCCTCGACAGGGGGGCTGAAGCTTTCTTT.

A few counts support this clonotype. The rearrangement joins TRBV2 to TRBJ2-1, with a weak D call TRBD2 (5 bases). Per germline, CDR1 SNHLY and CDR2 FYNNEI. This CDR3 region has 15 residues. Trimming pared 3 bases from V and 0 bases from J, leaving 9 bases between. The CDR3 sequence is CASSEYRGSYNEQFF. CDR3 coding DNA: TGTGCCAGCAGTGAGTATCGGGGCTCCTACAATGAGCAGTTCTTC.

The CDR3, as DNA: TGTGCCAGCAGCCAAGATCATTGGACAGGGGGCTACGAGCAGTACTTC. It translates to CASSQDHWTGGYEQYF. The chain employs TRBV14 and TRBJ2-7, with 10 bases matching TRBD1. CDR3 length equals 16 residues. V shed 0 bases and J 3 bases; nucleotides not matched to a gene: 5. Germline V CDR1 and CDR2: SGHDN, FVKESK.

The CDR3 sequence is CASSSGQGPVYSGEQFF. CDR3 in DNA: TGTGCCAGCAGCTCAGGACAGGGCCCCGTGTACTCCGGTGAGCAGTTCTTC. The J gene is TRBJ2-1, the V gene TRBV11-3, with TRBD1 matching 8 bases. CDR3 length: 17 amino acids. Germline V CDR1 and CDR2: SGHNT, YENEEA. V dropped 4 bases and J dropped 9; count of bases not matched to a gene: 17.

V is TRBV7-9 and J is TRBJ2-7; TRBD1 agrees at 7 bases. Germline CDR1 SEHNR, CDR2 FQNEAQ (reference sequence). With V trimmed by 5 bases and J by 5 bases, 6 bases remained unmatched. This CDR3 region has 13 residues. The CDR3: CASSDRDVNEQYF. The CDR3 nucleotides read TGTGCCAGCAGCGACAGGGACGTTAACGAGCAGTACTTC.